The present entry profiles one TCR beta chain with its context. Its target is not known. The sample originates from a study of cytotoxic CD8 clonotypes in ibrutinib-treated CLL. J lost 2 bases, V lost 5 bases, and 9 bases had no gene match. This CDR3 is built from 17 residues. CDR1 is SGHVS and CDR2 is FNYEAQ in the germline V gene. Clones were sequenced by immunoSEQ multiplex PCR, and TCRdb holds only the in-frame ones, with some missing. The sample records hundreds of thousands of clones, just under 80% being singletons. Findings and limits, study-wide: The public clonotypes identified were infrequent and showed contraction or stability on treatment. In sustained-remission versus progressing patients, sampling times differed.

Material: PBMCs, obtained before ibrutinib treatment. This TCR came from a human donor with chronic lymphocytic leukemia. The chain carries TRBV7-6 and TRBJ2-3; TRBD2 aligns across 11 bases. The CDR3 region is CASSRRGTSGYTDTQYF. CDR3 in DNA: TGTGCCAGCAGCCGGAGAGGGACTAGCGGATACACAGATACGCAGTATTTT.